This T cell receptor (beta chain) was recorded in a study of shared clonotypes between healthy human individuals (TCRdb year 2020). Background for the entire study: The cohort comprised a couple of women and three men aged 18 to 49 years. For each donor, CD4 naive and CD4 memory were each given three plates, CD8 naive was given two plates, and CD8 memory was given one plate. To increase sequencing depth and limit assay-specific biases, different laboratories used diverse techniques to prepare libraries and sequence TCR repertoires. Blood TCR repertoires of a handful of healthy adults were deeply sequenced to estimate repertoire size and the extent of clonotype sharing between individuals. Between about 0.9 and 8.9 billion PBMCs per donor were obtained by leukapheresis.

Turning to this clone: The antigen this receptor binds is unknown. No base quality values were provided; no much bigger clone lies one nucleotide off.

Overall study outcomes, separate from this receptor: Only blood was sampled, and tissue TCR repertoires likely differ from those in blood. Because the study included only a small number of donors, the genetic and exposure-history diversity represented was limited. Estimated clonotype richness was generally larger for naive than for memory subsets. Across a handful of donors, approximately 5% of naive CD4, 3% to 4% of naive CD8, roughly 2.3% of memory CD4, and approximately 0.4% of memory CD8 clonotypes were shared. Based on pairwise subsampling, the degree of clonotype sharing among donors was expected to be affected by sequencing depth. Rarefaction of sorted-subset datasets indicated incomplete sequencing despite the large sequencing depth. Compared with non-shared clonotypes, clonotypes shared by all four sorted-subset donors had higher generation probabilities.

Using the deep immunoSEQ assay, TCR CDR3 regions were amplified from genomic DNA by multiplex PCR. Genomic DNA extracted from each cell subset was distributed evenly over all wells of several immunoSEQ 96-well plates, and each plate served as one replicate. For sorted subsets, each replicate PCR was loaded with approximately 190 ng genomic DNA, equivalent to 25,000 to 35,000 T cell genomes. Purified libraries were measured with a Qubit 3.0 fluorometer, size-checked on a Bioanalyzer 2100, and measured again with the KAPA Library Quantification kit. Each immunoSEQ 96-well plate was sequenced on its own single-read 150-cycle Illumina NextSeq 550 flow cell. The source study handled its data this way. The immunoSEQ output contained only junctional sequences without quality scores, so filtering could not match that applied to full-length reads. To assign V/J genes and CDR3, sequences were annotated against IMGT germline references using PyIR, a Python wrapper for IgBLAST v1.9. Reads were filtered out if the reads had weak V/J assignments (E-value above 1e-6), no CDR3, stop codons, out-of-frame junctions, or ambiguous translated residues. V3J clonotypes were defined as sequences sharing the same inferred V gene, J gene, and CDR3 amino acid sequence. To compute the percentage overlap between repertoires, the number of shared unique clonotypes was divided by the size of the smaller repertoire. RTK rarefaction, the Chao1 estimator, and Recon v2.1 estimates of unobserved clonotypes were used to assess repertoire richness. Generation probabilities for all TCRbeta clonotypes obtained by the gDNA method from a handful of donors were computed using OLGA. The clones in this table, taken by TCRdb from immuneACCESS, are in-frame only. Not every clone is retained; where verified, under half of the shortfall comes from an unresolved V gene, and the cause of the rest is unknown. That table supplies the V and J calls and clone size; D and trimming were determined from the DNA. Present in this sample are about 980,000 clones, 76% of which were seen just once. The ten biggest clones cover approximately 1.5% of the sample.

The junction shows trimming of 6 bases on V and 2 bases on J, plus 6 bases between the germline ends. From a lookup of the germline V gene (reference sequence), CDR1 and CDR2 are GTSNPN and SVGIG. The cysteine opens and the phenylalanine closes a CDR3 of 11 amino acids. The entry retains the CDR3 DNA only, 33 bases that are in frame from base 1. The donors were healthy, HIV-negative adults with no recently reported acute infections or vaccinations. All donors were Caucasian adults living in Nashville, Tennessee, USA. CD4+ T cells were enriched through magnetic negative selection, after which naive cells were positively selected on CD45RA and the remaining negative fraction served as the memory subset. Blood was collected by leukapheresis, and PBMCs were isolated by Ficoll-Histopaque density gradient centrifugation and then cryopreserved in liquid nitrogen vapor phase. Analytical flow cytometry was used to check the purity and quantity of each magnetically sorted T cell population. From each sorted fraction, genomic DNA was isolated and quantified by UV absorbance on a Nanodrop 2000c.

This clonotype originated in a man aged 18 to 35 in good health. This receptor chain uses TRBV30 and TRBJ2-3, with no D gene named confidently. The sequencing input was memory CD4+ T cells sorted from blood. According to the study, the label for this sample's cell subset or site signals: CD45RA-negative fraction. The base sequence is TGTGCCTGCGGGTTCACAGATACGCAGTATTTT. This sequence encodes CACGFTDTQYF.